A selection of T cell receptor beta chains follows, all from one sample in a study of radiation and T cells in renal cell carcinoma. Some clones are missing from TCRdb's copy, which holds only in-frame ones; the method was immunoSEQ multiplex PCR. The repertoire includes about 140,000 clones, 83% of them detected once, and around a quarter sits in the top ten. The material was blood, obtained from a patient whose treatment included radiotherapy and nephrectomy. The origin of the receptors is a woman aged 45-65 years with renal cell carcinoma. CDR3s include the opening cysteine and the closing phenylalanine or tryptophan. D genes are given only for firm matches. Clone size is not always given. Where it is, it says once, few, many or a class for expanded clones.

v_call	j_call	d_call	clone_size	cdr3_nt	cdr3_aa
TRBV6-5	TRBJ2-7	NA	NA	TGTGCCAGCAGACAGACAGGTACAGGCGACGAGCAGTACTTC	CASRQTGTGDEQYF
TRBV7-9	TRBJ2-3	NA	NA	TGTGCCAGCAGCTTAGTATCCTCGGGGGATACGCAGTATTTT	CASSLVSSGDTQYF
TRBV15	TRBJ2-1	NA	NA	TGTGCCACCAGCCCTATGGGGGCTAGCGGCAATGAGCAGTTCTTC	CATSPMGASGNEQFF
TRBV6-5	TRBJ2-7	NA	NA	TGTGCCAGCACCAGAGACGGGAGCTCCTACGAGCAGTACTTC	CASTRDGSSYEQYF
TRBV2	TRBJ1-1	NA	NA	TGTGCCAGCAGTATTGGAGGGATCATGAACACTGAAGCTTTCTTT	CASSIGGIMNTEAFF
TRBV7-2	TRBJ2-7	NA	NA	TGTGCCAGCAGCCCGTCAGGGAGACCCTACGAGCAGTACTTC	CASSPSGRPYEQYF
TRBV6-1	TRBJ1-1	TRBD1	NA	TGTGCCAGCAGTGAACCGGGACAGGGGGCTGGGTACACTGAAGCTTTCTTT	CASSEPGQGAGYTEAFF
TRBV5-4	TRBJ2-7	NA	NA	TGCGCCAGCAGCCAAGTTGGGAACGAGCAGTACTTC	CASSQVGNEQYF
TRBV6-5	TRBJ2-1	NA	NA	TGTGCCAGCAGGGATGGTAGAGGTGAGCAGTTCTTC	CASRDGRGEQFF
TRBV7-6	TRBJ2-5	NA	NA	TGTGCCAGCAGCTTAACCAGGAAGGAGACCCAGTACTTC	CASSLTRKETQYF
TRBV30	TRBJ1-4	NA	NA	TGTGCCTGTCAATACGTCCGAAATGAAAAACTGTTTTTT	CACQYVRNEKLFF
TRBV7-9	TRBJ1-2	NA	NA	TGTGCCAGCAGCTTAGTCCCGGGACACACTAACTATGGCTACACCTTC	CASSLVPGHTNYGYTF
TRBV2	TRBJ2-1	TRBD2	NA	TGTGCCAGCAGTAATCTGCGGGAGTATGAGCAGTTCTTC	CASSNLREYEQFF
TRBV5-4	TRBJ2-7	NA	NA	TGTGCCAGCAGCCCCGGGCAGTACTTC	CASSPGQYF
TRBV4-3	TRBJ1-2	NA	NA	TGCGCCAGCAGCCAGGGTTTTCGGGGCTACACCTTC	CASSQGFRGYTF
TRBV7-6	TRBJ2-2	NA	NA	TGTGCCAGCAGCTCTGGACGGAACACCGGGGAGCTGTTTTTT	CASSSGRNTGELFF
TRBV5-5	TRBJ2-1	NA	NA	TGTGCCAGCAGCTTGATAGGTGGAGATAGTGAGCAGTTCTTC	CASSLIGGDSEQFF
TRBV6-5	TRBJ1-1	NA	NA	TGTGCCAGCAGCCCACTCGGGGGAGACACTGAAGCTTTCTTT	CASSPLGGDTEAFF
TRBV2	TRBJ2-4	TRBD2	NA	TGTGCCAGCAGGACCCCTAGCGGGAGGGCCCTGTTCTTC	CASRTPSGRALFF
TRBV2	TRBJ1-2	TRBD1	NA	TGTGCCAGCAGTGACGACAGGGGCACTAACTATGGCTACACCTTC	CASSDDRGTNYGYTF
TRBV28	TRBJ2-7	NA	once	TGTGCCAGCAGTTCCCTGTATGGCGATTTCTACGAGCAGTACTTC	CASSSLYGDFYEQYF
TRBV29-1	TRBJ1-4	NA	NA	TGCAGCGTTGATTTCGGGGAAAAACTGTTTTTT	CSVDFGEKLFF
TRBV9	TRBJ2-3	TRBD2	NA	TGTGCCAGCAGCGTAGAAGGTAGCGGGGGGGCCTGGGATACGCAGTATTTT	CASSVEGSGGAWDTQYF
TRBV5-1	TRBJ1-2	NA	NA	TGCGCCAGCAGCCCCACCCCAGCTGCCTATGGCTACACCTTC	CASSPTPAAYGYTF
TRBV5-6	TRBJ1-5	NA	NA	TGTGCCAGCAGCTTGGGTGTCGGGGTAAATCAGCCCCAGCATTTT	CASSLGVGVNQPQHF
TRBV7-9	TRBJ1-2	NA	NA	TGTGCCAGCAGCTTGGGGGTAGTTGGCTACACCTTC	CASSLGVVGYTF